This T cell receptor (beta chain) appears in the sequencing data of a study of blood T cells in healthy people across ages. Across the whole study: With template switching, about one barcoded beta molecule was captured per two T cells.

Study findings and constraints: Expanded clonotype changes were possibly confounded by unknown donor CMV status.

Notes on this clonotype: Antigen specificity is unknown.

The germline V gene has CDR1 SGHTA and CDR2 FQGNSA. V was clipped by 5 bases and J by 4 bases, with 18 bases between them. This CDR3 has 16 amino acids. Sample-barcoded 5' priming and a J-beta primer mix drove a second PCR of roughly 6 to 12 cycles. Researchers report that a template-switch adaptor with 12 random nucleotides tagged each cDNA molecule. TCRdb passed the 5' RACE reads through MiXCR, listing each CDR3 protein once. The sample lists about 730,000 distinct CDR3 sequences, about 40% seen once, with 20% in the top ten. This TCR was sampled from a woman aged 55-70 years in good health. What was sequenced was blood. This sequence joins TRBV7-2 and TRBJ1-5; D might be TRBD1 (5 bases). DNA for the CDR3: TGTGCCAGCAGCGCCAGCCGGGACGGACCAAATCAGCCCCAGCATTTT. Translation gives CASSASRDGPNQPQHF.